What follows are 15 T cell receptor beta chains derived from one specimen sequenced in a study of T cell clones after liver transplantation. Profiling relied on immunoSEQ multiplex PCR, and the TCRdb table lists in-frame clones only, not all of them. This table has roughly 100,000 clones, roughly four fifths appearing once. The source material was CD4+ T cells from blood, sampled approximately 43 months after liver transplant. Receptor source: a human patient who received a liver transplant. Some T cells may trace back to the graft donor.

This clone appeared once. The V and J genes are TRBV6-5 and TRBJ1-1; tentatively, D is TRBD1 (5 bases). Per germline, CDR1 MNHEY and CDR2 SVGAGI. The V gene lost 3 bases and the J gene lost 0 bases, with 11 bases spanning the gap. This CDR3 has 15 amino acids. CDR3 amino acids: CASSYVRGMNTEAFF. The CDR3 bases are TGTGCCAGCAGTTATGTTAGGGGAATGAACACTGAAGCTTTCTTT.

The chain is built from TRBV5-5 and TRBJ2-6; 8 bases line up with TRBD1. The CDR3 length is 17 residues. V lost 0 bases and J lost 3; bases outside the gene matches: 5. CDR1 and CDR2 from the germline V gene are SGHKS and YYEKEE (reference sequence). CDR3: CASSLGAGGVGANVLTF. CDR3 coding DNA: TGTGCCAGCAGCTTGGGGGCAGGGGGCGTTGGGGCCAACGTCCTGACTTTC.

The chain carries TRBV7-3 and TRBJ2-3; D gene unclear. Between the trimmed V and J ends, which lost 5 bases and 2 bases, there was a span of 17 bases. Germline V CDR1 and CDR2: SGHTA, FQGTGA. The CDR3 length is 16 residues. CDR3 DNA sequence: TGTGCCAGCAGCCCGTCAGGTCTACCCAACACAGATACGCAGTATTTT. Translating gives CASSPSGLPNTDTQYF.

The chain carries TRBV5-1 and TRBJ1-1; the D gene is possibly TRBD1 (5 bases). The germline V and J ends were trimmed by 5 bases and 1 base, with 12 bases remaining between them. The length of the CDR3 is 14 residues. Per the germline V gene, CDR1 is SGHRS and CDR2 is YFSETQ. CDR3 region: CASRFEGPNTEAFF. The CDR3 coding sequence is TGCGCCAGCAGGTTCGAGGGGCCGAACACTGAAGCTTTCTTT.

This clone was detected only once. This chain uses TRBV28 with TRBJ2-7; perhaps TRBD2 as D (6 bases). Trimming shortened V by 5 bases and J by 0 bases, and 11 bases separated the two germline ends. Germline loops: CDR1 MDHEN, CDR2 SYDVKM. CDR3 length: 14 amino acids. This CDR3 is CASSKRGISYEQYF. CDR3 bases: TGTGCCAGCAGTAAACGGGGGATCTCCTACGAGCAGTACTTC.

The chain uses TRBV28 and TRBJ2-6; D is unresolved. Germline-derived CDR1 and CDR2 are MDHEN and SYDVKM. The CDR3 totals 16 residues. Trimming removed 6 bases from V and 0 bases from J, with 12 bases in between. CDR3 DNA: TGTGCCAGCAGGGCCCGACCGATCTCTGGGGCCAACGTCCTGACTTTC. Protein product: CASRARPISGANVLTF.

V gene TRBV19 combines with J gene TRBJ2-1; 12 nucleotides align to TRBD2. The J segment lost 6 bases and the V segment lost 7 bases, leaving 4 bases of the junction unmatched. The length of the CDR3 is 14 residues. Germline V gene data show CDR1 as LNHDA and CDR2 as SQIVND (reference sequence). CDR3 DNA: TGTGCCAGTATTGGACTAGCGGGGTCCAATGAGCAGTTCTTC. Its translation: CASIGLAGSNEQFF.

V gene TRBV9 combines with J gene TRBJ1-3; TRBD1 is a possible D gene (5 bases). The germline V gene encodes CDR1 SGDLS and CDR2 YYNGEE. V gave up 3 bases and J gave up 7 bases, with 20 bases separating them. The CDR3 is 16 residues long. CDR3 in DNA: TGTGCCAGCAGCGCCTCCTCACTGCAGGGCGGGAACACCATATATTTT. Translated: CASSASSLQGGNTIYF.

The chain has TRBV29-1 and TRBJ2-1; 11 bases agree with TRBD1. Per the germline V gene, CDR1 is SQVTM and CDR2 is ANQGSEA. The CDR3 spans 11 residues. V shed 7 bases, J shed 7 bases, and the junction held 0 bases outside the gene matches. The CDR3, as DNA: TGCAGCGGGGACAGGGGGAATGAGCAGTTCTTC. Residues: CSGDRGNEQFF.

The rearrangement links TRBV6-6 to TRBJ2-1; TRBD1 matches at 8 bases. CDR3 size: 12 residues. The germline gives CDR1 MNHNY, CDR2 SVGAGI (reference sequence). The V segment lost 5 bases and the J segment 9 bases; nucleotides outside the gene matches: 3. CDR3 sequence: CASSRTGPEQFF. CDR3 nucleotides: TGTGCCAGCAGTAGGACAGGGCCTGAGCAGTTCTTC.

DNA for the CDR3: TGTGCCAGCAGTTTATGGGGTTACTCACCCCAAAACATTCAGTACTTC. Its translation is CASSLWGYSPQNIQYF. This rearrangement joins TRBV27 to TRBJ2-4; no firm D call. The CDR3 runs 16 residues. Germline CDR1 reads MNHEY; CDR2 reads SMNVEV (reference sequence). Trimming stripped 1 base from V and 5 bases from J, with 15 bases between.

The V and J genes are TRBV7-3 and TRBJ2-3, with 8 bases matching TRBD2. CDR3 length equals 14 residues. Germline V gene data show CDR1 as SGHTA and CDR2 as FQGTGA. V gave up 5 bases and J gave up 4 bases; unmatched junction bases: 5. CDR3 sequence: CASSLGGAPDTQYF. The CDR3 coding sequence is TGTGCCAGCAGCCTCGGGGGGGCGCCAGATACGCAGTATTTT.

The chain joins TRBV9 to TRBJ1-2, with D possibly TRBD1 on 5 matching bases. V lost 3 bases to trimming and J lost 2 bases, with 8 bases between them. The CDR3 contains 13 residues. Germline V CDR1 and CDR2: SGDLS, YYNGEE. The CDR3 sequence: CASSGRGNYGYTF. The CDR3 nucleotides read TGTGCCAGCAGCGGCCGGGGGAACTATGGCTACACCTTC.

The chain recombines TRBV19 with TRBJ1-1; TRBD1 agrees at 9 bases. CDR1 and CDR2 (germline): LNHDA, SQIVND (reference sequence). This CDR3 has 14 amino acids. Trimming cost V 8 bases and J 0 bases; bases outside gene matches: 4. This chain's CDR3 is CASGGQGMNTEAFF. DNA for the CDR3: TGTGCCAGTGGGGGACAGGGCATGAACACTGAAGCTTTCTTT.

This chain links TRBV29-1 with TRBJ2-1, with 14 bases lining up with TRBD2. Losses at the gene ends were 0 bases for V and 3 bases for J; bases not matched to a gene: 4. This CDR3 is 17 amino acids long. Germline CDR1 is SQVTM and CDR2 is ANQGSEA. The CDR3 region has the DNA TGCAGCGTTGAAGACAGACTAGCGGGAGGGCTCTACAATGAGCAGTTCTTC. Translation gives CSVEDRLAGGLYNEQFF.